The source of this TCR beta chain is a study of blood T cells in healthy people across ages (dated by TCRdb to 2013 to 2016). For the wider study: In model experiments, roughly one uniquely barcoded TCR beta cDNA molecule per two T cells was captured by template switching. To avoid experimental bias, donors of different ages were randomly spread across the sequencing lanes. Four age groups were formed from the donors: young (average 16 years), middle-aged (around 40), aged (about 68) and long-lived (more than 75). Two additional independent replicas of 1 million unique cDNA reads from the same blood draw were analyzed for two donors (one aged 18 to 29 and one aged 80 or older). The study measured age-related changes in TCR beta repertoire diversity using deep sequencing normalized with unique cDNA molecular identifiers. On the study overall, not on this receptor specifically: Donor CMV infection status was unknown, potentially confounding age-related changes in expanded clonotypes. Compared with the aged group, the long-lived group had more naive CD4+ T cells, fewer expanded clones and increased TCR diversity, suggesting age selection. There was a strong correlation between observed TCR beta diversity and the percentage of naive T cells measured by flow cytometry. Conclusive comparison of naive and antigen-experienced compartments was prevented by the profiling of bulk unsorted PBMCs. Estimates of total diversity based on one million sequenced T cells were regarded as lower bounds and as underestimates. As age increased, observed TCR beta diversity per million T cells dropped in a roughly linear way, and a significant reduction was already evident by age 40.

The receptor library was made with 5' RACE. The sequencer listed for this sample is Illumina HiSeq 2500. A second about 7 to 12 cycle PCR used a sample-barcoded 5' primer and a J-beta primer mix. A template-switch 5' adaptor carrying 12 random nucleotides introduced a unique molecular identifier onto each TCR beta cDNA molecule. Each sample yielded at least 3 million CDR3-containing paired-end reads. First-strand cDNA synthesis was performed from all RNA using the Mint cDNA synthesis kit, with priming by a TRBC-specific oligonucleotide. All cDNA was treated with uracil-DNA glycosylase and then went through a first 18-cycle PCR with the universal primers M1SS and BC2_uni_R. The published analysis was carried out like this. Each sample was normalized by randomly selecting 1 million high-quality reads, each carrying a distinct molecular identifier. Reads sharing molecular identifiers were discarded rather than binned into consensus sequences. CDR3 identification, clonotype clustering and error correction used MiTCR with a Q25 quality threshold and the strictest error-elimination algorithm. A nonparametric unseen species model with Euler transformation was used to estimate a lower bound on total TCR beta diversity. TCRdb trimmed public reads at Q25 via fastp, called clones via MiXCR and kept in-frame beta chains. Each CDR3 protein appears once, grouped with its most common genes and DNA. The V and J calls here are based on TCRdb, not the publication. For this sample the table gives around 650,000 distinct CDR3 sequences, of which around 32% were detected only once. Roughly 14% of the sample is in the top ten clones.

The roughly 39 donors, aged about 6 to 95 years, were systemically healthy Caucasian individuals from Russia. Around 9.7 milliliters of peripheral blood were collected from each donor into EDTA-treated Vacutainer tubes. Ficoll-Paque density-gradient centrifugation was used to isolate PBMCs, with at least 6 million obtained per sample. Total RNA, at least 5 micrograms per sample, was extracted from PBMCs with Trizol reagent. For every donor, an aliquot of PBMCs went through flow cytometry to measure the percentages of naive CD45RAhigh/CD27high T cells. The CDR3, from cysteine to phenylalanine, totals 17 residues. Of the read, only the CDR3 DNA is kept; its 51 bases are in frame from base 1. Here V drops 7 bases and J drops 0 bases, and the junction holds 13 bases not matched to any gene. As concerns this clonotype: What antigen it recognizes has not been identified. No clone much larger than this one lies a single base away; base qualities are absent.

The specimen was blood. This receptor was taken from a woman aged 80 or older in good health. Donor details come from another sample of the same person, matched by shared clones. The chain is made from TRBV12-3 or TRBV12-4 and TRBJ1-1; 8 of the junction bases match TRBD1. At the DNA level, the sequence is TGTGCCAGCATCCCGACCTGGGCAGGGGGCGTGAACACTGAAGCTTTCTTT. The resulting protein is CASIPTWAGGVNTEAFF.